Following are 21 T cell receptor beta chains from one sample sequenced in a study of blood T cell repertoires in COVID-19. The method was immunoSEQ multiplex PCR; TCRdb's version includes in-frame clones alone and lacks a portion of them. The table includes 250,000 to 300,000 clones, around 80% detected once. Source material: PBMCs or T cells enriched from blood (not recorded which). All receptors come from a young man with acute COVID-19.

V gene TRBV21-1 combines with J gene TRBJ1-5; no DNA check was done on the table's D call, TRBD1. TRBV21-1 has pseudogene status. The CDR3 extends over 15 amino acids. The CDR3 DNA reads as TGTGCCAGCAGCGGACGGGACAGGGAGGGCCAGCCCCAGCATTTT. This encodes CASSGRDREGQPQHF.

The chain employs TRBV6-1 and TRBJ1-1, with a possible D match to TRBD1 (6 bases). Germline V lookup: CDR1 MNHNS, CDR2 SASEGT. This CDR3 contains 13 residues. Between the trimmed V and J ends, which lost 2 bases and 9 bases, there was a span of 13 bases. Here the CDR3 reads CASSESGAIQAFF. The CDR3 DNA reads as TGTGCCAGCAGTGAATCAGGGGCTATTCAAGCTTTCTTT.

The V and J genes are TRBV6-5 and TRBJ2-3, with 7 bases aligning to TRBD1. The CDR3 runs to 14 residues. The trim removed 8 bases at V and 4 bases at J, leaving 9 bases unmatched. Germline V gene lookup returns CDR1 MNHEY and CDR2 SVGAGI. CDR3 bases: TGTGCCAGCCAAACAGGGGATTCACCAGATACGCAGTATTTT. It encodes CASQTGDSPDTQYF.

This sequence joins TRBV27 and TRBJ2-1; TRBD2 matches at 14 bases. The CDR3 length is 22 residues. V shed 5 bases and J 3 bases; nucleotides not matched to a gene: 21. Germline CDR1 MNHEY, CDR2 SMNVEV (reference sequence). The CDR3 loop is CASSTIILTGTSGSPNYNEQFF. In DNA form, the CDR3 reads TGTGCCAGCAGTACGATTATCCTGACGGGGACTAGCGGGAGTCCGAACTACAATGAGCAGTTCTTC.

The rearrangement uses TRBV12-5 and TRBJ2-7; 8 positions agree with TRBD1. Losses at the gene ends were 1 base for V and 6 bases for J; bases not matched to a gene: 11. Per the germline V gene, CDR1 is LGHNT and CDR2 is FRNRAP. The CDR3 runs 16 residues. Here the CDR3 DNA reads TGTGCTAGTGGTTTGGCACCGGGACAGGTTCCGTCCGAGCAGTACGTC. As protein: CASGLAPGQVPSEQYV.

The chain links TRBV5-1 to TRBJ2-1, with 11 bases lining up with TRBD2. This CDR3 comprises 16 residues. The V and J ends lost 1 base and 0 bases, in that order; junction bases with no gene match: 0. Per the germline V gene, CDR1 is SGHRS and CDR2 is YFSETQ. The CDR3 DNA reads as TGCGCCAGCAGCTTGCTAGCGGGGGGCTCCTACAATGAGCAGTTCTTC. Its protein is CASSLLAGGSYNEQFF.

The chain links TRBV6-4 to TRBJ2-2; TRBD2 agrees at 10 bases. Germline-derived CDR1 and CDR2 are MRHNA and SNTAGT. V shed 2 bases and J 6 bases; nucleotides not matched to a gene: 0. CDR3 length: 14 amino acids. Here the CDR3 reads CASSDGTSAGELFF. CDR3 coding DNA: TGTGCCAGCAGTGACGGGACTAGCGCCGGGGAGCTGTTTTTT.

A remark on this clone: The junction does not match germline at one end; this may be a read error. This chain links TRBV5-1 with TRBJ1-3; 7 nucleotides line up with TRBD1. CDR1 and CDR2 from the germline V gene are SGHRS and YFSETQ. CDR3 length: 16 residues. CDR3 loop: CASSLEGTVSGNTIYF. The CDR3 bases are TGTGCCAGCAGCTTGGAAGGGACAGTCTCTGGAAACACCATATATTTT.

CDR3 sequence reads: CASSLDRSSYNEQFF. CDR3 coding DNA: TGTGCCAGCAGCCTGGACAGGAGCTCCTACAATGAGCAGTTCTTC. The chain has TRBV7-2 and TRBJ2-1; 7 bases match TRBD1. The germline CDR1 and CDR2 sequences are SGHTA and FQGNSA. The CDR3 totals 15 residues. J lost 0 bases, V lost 5 bases, and 4 bases had no gene match.

This clone was counted a few times. The junction shows a germline mismatch at one end, possibly a read error. J is TRBJ1-5 and V is TRBV5-1, with 9 bases identical to TRBD1. CDR3 length: 15 amino acids. CDR1 SGHRS and CDR2 YFSETQ come from the germline V gene. CDR3 nucleotide sequence: TGTGCCAGCAGCCCCGGGACAGGGTATGGTCAGCCCCAGCATTTT. Translated: CASSPGTGYGQPQHF.

V is TRBV5-4 and J is TRBJ2-1, with D unresolved. Trimming pared 5 bases from V and 8 bases from J, leaving 11 bases between. Looked up from germline, CDR1 is SGHNT and CDR2 is YYREEE (reference sequence). This CDR3 is built from 12 residues. In DNA, the CDR3 is TGTGCCAGCAGTCCTACAGTAGATGAGCAGTTCTTC. Protein sequence: CASSPTVDEQFF. The complete variable domain, with remaining parts taken from reference TRBV5-4 and TRBJ2-1, reads ETGVTQSPTHLIKTRGQQVTLRCSSQSGHNTVSWYQQALGQGPQFIFQYYREEENGRGNFPPRFSGLQFPNYSSELNVNALELDDSALYLCASSPTVDEQFFGPGTRLTVL.

This chain joins TRBV2 and TRBJ1-5; no reliable D call. Trimming shortened V by 4 bases and J by 6 bases, and 13 bases separated the two germline ends. CDR1 and CDR2 from the germline V gene are SNHLY and FYNNEI. The CDR3 contains 14 residues. CDR3 sequence (DNA): TGTGCCAGCAGTGGAGGAGGTGCCGGTCAGCCCCAGCATTTT. As protein: CASSGGGAGQPQHF.

This sequence joins TRBV2 and TRBJ2-1, with TRBD2 identical over 8 bases. V was clipped by 1 base and J by 0 bases; unmatched bases: 8. The CDR3 has 18 amino acids. Looked up from germline, CDR1 is SNHLY and CDR2 is FYNNEI. The CDR3 spells CASSEGGLAGRSYNEQFF. CDR3 in DNA: TGTGCCAGCAGTGAAGGAGGGCTAGCGGGCCGCTCCTACAATGAGCAGTTCTTC.

The V gene is TRBV19, the J gene TRBJ2-2; 9 nucleotides agree with TRBD1. The trim removed 6 bases at V and 1 base at J, leaving 3 bases unmatched. The CDR3 sequence is 15 residues long. CDR1 and CDR2 (germline): LNHDA, SQIVND (reference sequence). CDR3 coding DNA: TGTGCCAGTAGAGGGGGACAGGGGAACACCGGGGAGCTGTTTTTT. This sequence encodes CASRGGQGNTGELFF.

The chain is built from TRBV10-1 and TRBJ2-3; tentative D call: TRBD2 (6 bases). The V gene's germline CDR1 is WNHNN and CDR2 SYGVQD (reference sequence). The CDR3 length is 15 residues. Deletions cut 6 bases from V and 0 bases from J, with 13 bases between. CDR3: CASSGRGVSTDTQYF. The CDR3 region has the DNA TGCGCCAGCAGCGGTCGCGGGGTTAGCACAGATACGCAGTATTTT.

This clone was detected ten times or more. V is TRBV2 and J is TRBJ2-5; 9 bases are a match to TRBD2. The CDR3 loop spans 19 amino acids. Trimming at V came to 0 bases and at J to 4 bases, leaving 15 bases not matched to a gene. Per germline, CDR1 SNHLY and CDR2 FYNNEI. The CDR3 region is CASSEALSIQRGVTETQYF. The CDR3 region has the DNA TGTGCCAGCAGTGAAGCGCTTTCTATTCAGCGGGGGGTTACAGAGACCCAGTACTTC.

The chain couples TRBV2 to TRBJ2-3, with D possibly matching TRBD1 (6 bases). The V end was cut by 6 bases, the J end by 2 bases, with 18 bases between. The V gene's germline CDR1 is SNHLY and CDR2 FYNNEI. The length of the CDR3 is 16 residues. CDR3 loop: CASRPQGRDPTDTQYF. In nucleotides, the CDR3 is TGTGCCAGCAGACCACAGGGAAGGGACCCCACAGATACGCAGTATTTT.

This clone was detected only once. Its ends do not fully match the called genes, so a read error is possible. The J gene is TRBJ2-3, the V gene TRBV5-1; the match to TRBD1 covers 8 bases. Germline assignment: CDR1 SGHRS and CDR2 YFSETQ. The CDR3 totals 15 residues. CDR3 sequence: CASSSRGPGGATQYF. The CDR3 DNA reads as TGTGCCAGCAGCTCCAGGGGGCCAGGGGGTGCTACGCAGTATTTT.

The rearrangement joins TRBV7-2 to TRBJ2-5; TRBD1 aligns across 7 bases. Germline CDR1 and CDR2: SGHTA and FQGNSA. Germline trimming cut 2 bases from V and 5 bases from J; bases unmatched to any gene: 20. There are 19 residues in the CDR3. CDR3 nucleotides: TGTGCCAGCAGCTTACCGGGACAGTCGACCTCCTTAAAAGGGGAGACCCAGTACTTC. Amino acids: CASSLPGQSTSLKGETQYF.

The chain couples TRBV7-2 to TRBJ2-1; no clear D gene. Germline V CDR1 and CDR2: SGHTA, FQGNSA. The CDR3 totals 16 residues. V shed 5 bases and J shed 7 bases, with 21 bases lying between them. The chain's CDR3 is CASSRDSSTPRNEQFF. The CDR3 DNA follows: TGTGCCAGCAGCCGTGACTCGAGTACCCCCCGGAATGAGCAGTTCTTC. The whole variable domain, remainder taken from reference TRBV7-2 and TRBJ2-1, is GAGVSQSPSNKVTEKGKDVELRCDPISGHTALYWYRQSLGQGLEFLIYFQGNSAPDKSGLPSDRFSAERTGGSVSTLTIQRTQQEDSAVYLCASSRDSSTPRNEQFFGPGTRLTVL.

The gene calls are TRBV27 and TRBJ2-1; a possible D gene is TRBD2 (5 bases). Germline CDR1 MNHEY, CDR2 SMNVEV (reference sequence). The CDR3 covers 15 residues. Deletions cut 4 bases from V and 0 bases from J, with 10 bases between. CDR3 sequence: CASSWTGSSYNEQFF. The CDR3, as DNA: TGTGCCAGCAGTTGGACGGGGAGCTCCTACAATGAGCAGTTCTTC.